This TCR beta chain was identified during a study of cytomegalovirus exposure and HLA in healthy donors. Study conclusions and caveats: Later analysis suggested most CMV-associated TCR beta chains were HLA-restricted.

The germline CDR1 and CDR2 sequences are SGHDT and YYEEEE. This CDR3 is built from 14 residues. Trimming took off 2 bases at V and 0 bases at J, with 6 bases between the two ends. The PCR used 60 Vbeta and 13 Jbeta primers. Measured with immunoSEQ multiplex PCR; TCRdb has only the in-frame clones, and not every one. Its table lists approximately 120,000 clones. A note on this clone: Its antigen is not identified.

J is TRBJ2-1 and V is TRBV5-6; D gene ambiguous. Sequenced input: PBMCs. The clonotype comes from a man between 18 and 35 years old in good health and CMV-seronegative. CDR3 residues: CASSFRVSYNEQFF. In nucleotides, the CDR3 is TGTGCCAGCAGCTTCCGGGTCTCCTACAATGAGCAGTTCTTC.